This T cell receptor beta chain derives from a study of blood T cell repertoires in COVID-19 (dated by TCRdb to the early 2020s). Regarding the complete study: Samples from collaborators originated in the United States, Italy and Spain and spanned both the acute and convalescent phases of COVID-19. The material from the prospective study consisted of cDNA or gDNA derived from T cells, B-cell-depleted T cells, or PBMCs. Where HLA class I and class II types were available, the types were taken from metadata supplied by the sample provider, not from assay-based typing. The repertoires were released in a freely available public database meant as a resource for research on the immune response to SARS-CoV-2. Nearly every sample came with metadata listing a de-identified subject ID, COVID-19 status, age in years and sex. Subjects who had been exposed to COVID-19, were actively infected with it, or had recovered from it provided the deeply sampled blood TCRbeta repertoires that made up the dataset. The samples were drawn from two sources: the first 160 participants of the ongoing ImmuneRACE study, and 1,000 to 1,500 subjects contributed by 6 global collaborators. Findings and caveats that apply to the study as a whole: The amount of clinical and demographic metadata varied by source and participant and was provided uncurated.

TCRbeta CDR3 regions were amplified from genomic DNA using the immunoSEQ Assay, a bias-controlled multiplex PCR. The study's own analysis went as follows. The number of nucleated cells in each sample was estimated from the amplification of reference gene primers within the assay. To quantify the absolute abundance of each unique TCRbeta CDR3 rearrangement, sequence reads were collapsed and filtered. Productive Simpson clonality was computed per sample as the square root of Simpson's diversity index over productive rearrangements. TCRdb limited this immuneACCESS table to in-frame rearrangements with V and J called. A share of clones is missing; checked studies link under half to unresolved V genes, and the rest is unexplained. The V and J calls and clone size were taken over from that table, and D and trimming were inferred from the DNA. This sample lists approximately 63,000 clones; roughly nine tenths were detected once. 8.5% to 10% of the sample is taken by the ten largest.

As to this clone: It has no known antigen specificity. There are no base qualities to consult, and no much larger clone falls within one base.

Collaborating institutions collected whole blood in K2EDTA tubes following their own protocols. For TCRbeta analysis, collaborators shipped samples as frozen whole blood, isolated PBMCs, or DNA extracted from either of those sample types. CDR1 and CDR2 were assigned from the germline V gene (reference sequence) as SGHNT and YYREEE. The CDR3 sequence holds 13 residues, the cysteine and phenylalanine included. Of the read, only the CDR3 DNA is kept; its 39 bases are in frame from base 1. V and J lose 7 bases and 0 bases, and a span of 10 bases separates them. The sequence was collected from a human donor in a cohort sampled during active COVID-19. The sequencing sample was made of peripheral blood. The chain joins TRBV5-4 to TRBJ2-5; the D gene is possibly TRBD2, with 6 bases matching. The bases are TGTGCCAGCTCACGGGAGTACCAAGAGACCCAGTACTTC. Its protein product is CASSREYQETQYF.